This is a list of T cell receptor beta chains from one sample in a study of immune heterogeneity within non-small cell lung tumors. TCRdb re-called the multiplex PCR reads with MiXCR, one entry per CDR3 protein. Counted here are roughly 14,000 distinct CDR3 sequences, less than 35% occurring once; the ten biggest clones make up roughly 5.5%. Sequences were obtained from lung tumor tissue. These receptors all come from a man aged 35 to 55 with non-small cell lung cancer. Both conserved end residues are part of each CDR3. A D gene is named only where the DNA matches it firmly. For some rows the clone size is stated as once, few or many, or as a class when expanded; others skip it.

size: NA
V: TRBV6-1
J: TRBJ2-2
D: TRBD1
DNA: TGTGCCAGCAGTTCCCTGGGACAGGGACCCCGGGAGCTGTTTTTT
CDR3: CASSSLGQGPRELFF

size: many
V: TRBV3-1
J: TRBJ2-7
D: NA
DNA: TGTGCCAGCAGCCAAGGAATCAGAGGGCAAGAGCAGTACTTC
CDR3: CASSQGIRGQEQYF

size: few
V: TRBV2
J: TRBJ1-4
D: TRBD1
DNA: TGTGCCAGCAGTGACCAGGGGGCCGTAAAACTGTTTTTT
CDR3: CASSDQGAVKLFF

size: NA
V: TRBV3-1
J: TRBJ2-5
D: TRBD2
DNA: TGTGCCAGCAGCTCAAGGGGAGGGGAAGAGACCCAGTACTTC
CDR3: CASSSRGGEETQYF

size: NA
V: TRBV19
J: TRBJ2-2
D: TRBD2
DNA: TGTGCCAGTAGTATAACTAGCGGGACCGGGGAGCTGTTTTTT
CDR3: CASSITSGTGELFF

size: many
V: TRBV4-1
J: TRBJ2-7
D: TRBD2
DNA: TGCGCCAGCAGCCAAGCCGATAGCGGGTCCCACGAGCAGTACTTC
CDR3: CASSQADSGSHEQYF

size: medium-sized
V: TRBV12-3/TRBV12-4
J: TRBJ1-3
D: NA
DNA: TGTGCCAGCACCCCGGACAGCCGGTTTAGGGGAAACACCATATATTTT
CDR3: CASTPDSRFRGNTIYF

size: many
V: TRBV6-2/TRBV6-3
J: TRBJ1-2
D: TRBD1
DNA: TGTGCCAGCAGTAAACCGCCGGGACAGGGCTCCCATGGCTACACCTTC
CDR3: CASSKPPGQGSHGYTF

size: many
V: TRBV11-2
J: TRBJ2-7
D: TRBD1
DNA: TGTGCCAGCAGCTTAGATCTGGCAGGGGGCCGCGAGCAGTACTTC
CDR3: CASSLDLAGGREQYF

size: few
V: TRBV4-1
J: TRBJ2-2
D: NA
DNA: TGCGCCAGCAGCCTCCAACAGGGGAACACCGGGGAGCTGTTTTTT
CDR3: CASSLQQGNTGELFF

size: NA
V: TRBV19
J: TRBJ1-5
D: TRBD1
DNA: TGTGCCAGTAGTTCATATACAGGGGGCGAAAGCAATCAGCCCCAGCATTTT
CDR3: CASSSYTGGESNQPQHF

size: many
V: TRBV11-3
J: TRBJ2-5
D: TRBD1
DNA: TGTGCCAGCAGCCGACAGGGGGCAGGGGAGACCCAGTACTTC
CDR3: CASSRQGAGETQYF

size: NA
V: TRBV19
J: TRBJ1-2
D: NA
DNA: TGTGCCAGTAAAGAGTACACTAATGCGAACTATGGCTACACATTC
CDR3: CASKEYTNANYGYTF

size: medium-sized
V: TRBV5-1
J: TRBJ1-5
D: NA
DNA: TGCGCCAGCAGCGCGGACAGCCGCAATCAGCCCCAGCATTTT
CDR3: CASSADSRNQPQHF

size: medium-sized
V: TRBV20-1
J: TRBJ2-1
D: TRBD2
DNA: TGCAGTGCTAGCGGGACTAACACGGGCAATGAGCAGTTCTTC
CDR3: CSASGTNTGNEQFF

size: NA
V: TRBV20-1
J: TRBJ2-3
D: TRBD2
DNA: TGCAGCGGGGAGGGCCGGTCAGATACGCAGTATTTT
CDR3: CSGEGRSDTQYF

size: many
V: TRBV11-3
J: TRBJ2-2
D: TRBD2
DNA: TGTGCCAGCTTGCTAGCGGGAGACACCGGGGAGCTGTTTTTT
CDR3: CASLLAGDTGELFF

size: few
V: TRBV5-4
J: TRBJ1-3
D: TRBD1
DNA: TGTGCCAGCAGCCGACAGGGGAGCTCTGGAAACACCATATATTTT
CDR3: CASSRQGSSGNTIYF

size: medium-sized
V: TRBV19
J: TRBJ1-5
D: TRBD1
DNA: TGTGCCAGTAGTGGGCAGACAGGGATTCAGCCCCAGCATTTT
CDR3: CASSGQTGIQPQHF

size: medium-sized
V: TRBV6-5
J: TRBJ2-7
D: TRBD1
DNA: TGTGCCAGCAGTTACTATCAGGGGGCGGGTGAGCAGTACTTC
CDR3: CASSYYQGAGEQYF

size: few
V: TRBV5-6
J: TRBJ2-2
D: NA
DNA: TGTGCCAGCAGCTTGAGTGGGGTAGGACGGACCGGGGAGCTGTTTTTT
CDR3: CASSLSGVGRTGELFF

size: many
V: TRBV19
J: TRBJ2-2
D: NA
DNA: TGTGCCAGTAACAGGGAGGGCGGGGAGCTGTTTTTT
CDR3: CASNREGGELFF

size: medium-sized
V: TRBV27
J: TRBJ1-5
D: TRBD1
DNA: TGTGCCAGCAGGCCTGACCAGGGGGGGAATCAGCCCCAGCATTTT
CDR3: CASRPDQGGNQPQHF

size: many
V: TRBV20-1
J: TRBJ2-3
D: NA
DNA: TGCAGTGCTAGAGACGCCAGCACCACAGATACGCAGTATTTT
CDR3: CSARDASTTDTQYF

size: many
V: TRBV2
J: TRBJ2-1
D: NA
DNA: TGTGCCAGCAAACCCGACTACAATGAGCAGTTCTTC
CDR3: CASKPDYNEQFF

size: many
V: TRBV28
J: TRBJ2-1
D: NA
DNA: TGTGCCAGCAATACACCCTCAGGTGACAATGAGCAGTTCTTC
CDR3: CASNTPSGDNEQFF

size: NA
V: TRBV5-5
J: TRBJ1-5
D: NA
DNA: TGTGCCAGCAGCTTGAAGTTTTCGGGCGAGATTAGCAATCAGCCCCAGCATTTT
CDR3: CASSLKFSGEISNQPQHF

size: NA
V: TRBV18
J: TRBJ1-2
D: TRBD1
DNA: TGTGCCAGCTCACCACAGAGAACGACAGGGGTTGACTATGGCTACACCTTC
CDR3: CASSPQRTTGVDYGYTF

size: NA
V: TRBV5-5
J: TRBJ1-1
D: TRBD1
DNA: TGTGCCAGCAGCTTGGGGACAGGACAAGAAGCTTTCTTT
CDR3: CASSLGTGQEAFF

size: many
V: TRBV7-2
J: TRBJ1-5
D: TRBD1
DNA: TGTGCCAGCAGCTTACGGGGAAGGACAGGGGTGAATCAGCCCCAGCATTTT
CDR3: CASSLRGRTGVNQPQHF

size: NA
V: TRBV18
J: TRBJ2-2
D: NA
DNA: TGTGCCAGCTCACCCCAGGGCACCGGGGAGCTGTTTTTT
CDR3: CASSPQGTGELFF

size: few
V: TRBV7-9
J: TRBJ1-1
D: NA
DNA: TGTGCCAGCAGCTTCTCGAACACTGAAGCTTTCTTT
CDR3: CASSFSNTEAFF

size: medium-sized
V: TRBV7-2
J: TRBJ1-5
D: NA
DNA: TGTGCCAGCAGCTTAGGGGTAGGGAGGCCCGATCAGCCCCAGCATTTT
CDR3: CASSLGVGRPDQPQHF

size: medium-sized
V: TRBV13
J: TRBJ2-7
D: TRBD1
DNA: TGTGCCAGCAGCCCCCCCGGGACAGGGTACGAGCACGAGCAGTACTTC
CDR3: CASSPPGTGYEHEQYF

size: few
V: TRBV18
J: TRBJ2-3
D: NA
DNA: TGTGCCAGCTCACCGGGATTAAGCACAGATACGCAGTATTTT
CDR3: CASSPGLSTDTQYF

size: few
V: TRBV20-1
J: TRBJ2-1
D: NA
DNA: TGCAGTGTGGGTAATAGCGGAGGTTACAATGAGCAGTTCTTC
CDR3: CSVGNSGGYNEQFF

size: NA
V: TRBV6-2/TRBV6-3
J: TRBJ1-1
D: NA
DNA: TGTGCCAGCAGTACCCCGGCAGGGGCTGGGACTGAAGCTTTCTTT
CDR3: CASSTPAGAGTEAFF

size: few
V: TRBV5-6
J: TRBJ2-4
D: NA
DNA: TGTGCCAGCAGCCACTGGGGAGCCAAAAACATTCAGTACTTC
CDR3: CASSHWGAKNIQYF

size: many
V: TRBV27
J: TRBJ1-1
D: TRBD1
DNA: TGTGCCAGCAGTCCACTCGGACAGGGCCAAAACACTGAAGCTTTCTTT
CDR3: CASSPLGQGQNTEAFF

size: few
V: TRBV7-9
J: TRBJ2-1
D: NA
DNA: TGTGCCAGCAGCTTAACAGGCCCCTATGAGCAGTTCTTC
CDR3: CASSLTGPYEQFF

size: many
V: TRBV11-3
J: TRBJ2-7
D: NA
DNA: TGTGCCAGCAGCCGGGACACACGCTCCTACGAGCAGTACTTC
CDR3: CASSRDTRSYEQYF

size: medium-sized
V: TRBV7-2
J: TRBJ2-7
D: TRBD2
DNA: TGTGCCAGCACCCCGAGCGGGGGCTACGAGCAGTACTTC
CDR3: CASTPSGGYEQYF

size: few
V: TRBV9
J: TRBJ2-2
D: NA
DNA: TGTGCCAGCAGTTGGGGAAACACCGGGGAGCTGTTTTTT
CDR3: CASSWGNTGELFF

size: many
V: TRBV20-1
J: TRBJ2-5
D: NA
DNA: TGCAGTGCCCCCAAGGGGCAGTCCTATGGGACCCAGTACTTC
CDR3: CSAPKGQSYGTQYF

size: few
V: TRBV30
J: TRBJ1-4
D: NA
DNA: TGTGCCTGGGGGCAGGGGAATGCGAAACTGTTTTTT
CDR3: CAWGQGNAKLFF

size: many
V: TRBV6-1
J: TRBJ2-6
D: NA
DNA: TGTGCCAGCAGTGGACAGTCCTCTGGGGCCAACGTCCTGACTTTC
CDR3: CASSGQSSGANVLTF

size: medium-sized
V: TRBV20-1
J: TRBJ2-1
D: NA
DNA: TGCAGTGCTAGAGATAGACTAGGGGGACTCAATGAGCAGTTCTTC
CDR3: CSARDRLGGLNEQFF

size: medium-sized
V: TRBV2
J: TRBJ2-7
D: TRBD2
DNA: TGTGCCAGCATGTTCCGAGGGGAGGGATCCTACGAGCAGTACTTC
CDR3: CASMFRGEGSYEQYF